These 26 T cell receptor beta chains share one sample of origin, sequenced in a study of cytomegalovirus exposure and HLA in healthy donors (dated by TCRdb to 2017 to 2019). The library came from the immunoSEQ multiplex PCR assay. A mixture of 60 forward primers for TCR Vbeta segments and 13 reverse primers for TCR Jbeta segments was used in the multiplex PCR. Entries here come from immuneACCESS through TCRdb and include only in-frame sequences with V and J called. Some clones fail to appear in such tables; in the studies checked, an unresolved V gene covers under half of the shortfall, and the cause of the remainder is unknown. Present in this sample are roughly 200,000 clones, roughly 75% of which were seen just once. The ten largest clones take up around 5.4% of the sample. The specimen sequenced was PBMCs. These receptor sequences come from a man aged 35-49 years in good health and CMV-seronegative.

The chain couples TRBV18 to TRBJ1-1; 7 positions match TRBD1. The CDR3 runs 14 residues. The germline CDR1 and CDR2 sequences are KGHSH and LQKENI. V gave up 2 bases and J gave up 4 bases; unmatched junction bases: 4. The CDR3 DNA reads as TGTGCCAGCTCACCAAGGACAGGTGGCACTGAAGCTTTCTTT. It yields the protein CASSPRTGGTEAFF.

This clone has just a few counts. V is TRBV5-4 and J is TRBJ1-1; TRBD1 might be the D (6 bases). This CDR3 is built from 13 residues. Germline loops: CDR1 SGHNT, CDR2 YYREEE (reference sequence). Deletions cut 5 bases from V and 4 bases from J, with 12 bases between. The CDR3 DNA is TGTGCCAGCAGTTTCGCAGGGGCCACTGAAGCTTTCTTT. Translation: CASSFAGATEAFF.

V usage is TRBV30 and J usage is TRBJ2-7; maybe TRBD2 (5 bases). The CDR3 has 15 amino acids. The ends were cut back, 0 bases at V and 5 bases at J, with 17 bases in the middle. Looked up from germline, CDR1 is GTSNPN and CDR2 is SVGIG (reference sequence). Here the CDR3 DNA reads TGTGCCTGGAGTGTACCGGCTAGCCCGCCACACGAGCAGTACTTC. It codes for CAWSVPASPPHEQYF.

The rearrangement joins TRBV5-1 to TRBJ2-7, with D possibly matching TRBD2 (5 bases). V was cut by 2 bases and J by 0 bases, with 6 bases left in between. Germline V gene lookup returns CDR1 SGHRS and CDR2 YFSETQ. The CDR3 covers 13 residues. The CDR3 loop reads CASSFDYSYEQYF. CDR3 in DNA: TGCGCCAGCAGCTTTGACTACTCCTACGAGCAGTACTTC.

The J gene is TRBJ1-5, the V gene TRBV4-1; TRBD1 is a possible D gene (5 bases). The germline CDR1 and CDR2 sequences are MGHRA and YSYEKL. The CDR3 has 15 residues. V was trimmed by 4 bases and J by 1 base, leaving 11 bases between them. This CDR3 is CASSRIAGSNQPQHF. Written as DNA, the CDR3 is TGCGCCAGCAGCCGTATTGCAGGGAGCAATCAGCCCCAGCATTTT.

The chain combines TRBV7-2 with TRBJ1-2; 9 positions match TRBD1. The CDR3 contains 15 residues. CDR1 is SGHTA, CDR2 FQGNSA, per germline. V gave up 7 bases and J gave up 4 bases; unmatched junction bases: 10. CDR3 in DNA: TGTGCCAGCAACACAGGGGGCCCAACCCTCTATGGCTACACCTTC. Its translation is CASNTGGPTLYGYTF.

J is TRBJ2-7 and V is TRBV7-2, with 13 bases aligning to TRBD2. After removal of 4 bases from V and 6 bases from J, the junction contained 9 bases not matched to a gene. This CDR3 comprises 16 residues. Germline V gene data show CDR1 as SGHTA and CDR2 as FQGNSA. The CDR3 nucleotides read TGTGCCAGCAGCTCCCTGACTAGCGGGAGGATGAGCGAGCAGTACTTC. It specifies CASSSLTSGRMSEQYF.

In the case of this clone: The same CDR3 is also encoded by other DNA sequences in this sample. The chain employs TRBV5-1 and TRBJ1-1; the match to TRBD1 covers 8 bases. The V gene's germline CDR1 is SGHRS and CDR2 YFSETQ. J gave up 1 base and V 2 bases, and 1 base lay outside the gene matches. This CDR3 spans 14 amino acids. CDR3 sequence reads: CASSFTGGNTEAFF. CDR3 bases: TGCGCCAGCAGCTTTACAGGGGGGAACACTGAAGCTTTCTTT.

J is TRBJ1-1 and V is TRBV7-2, with unresolved D. The CDR3 loop spans 11 amino acids. CDR1 is SGHTA and CDR2 is FQGNSA in the germline V gene. Trimming took off 6 bases at V and 5 bases at J, with 7 bases between the two ends. CDR3: CASSPLTEAFF. CDR3 nucleotides: TGTGCCAGCAGTCCCCTAACTGAAGCTTTCTTT.

The genes are TRBV6-1 and TRBJ1-5, with TRBD1 as a possible D gene (6 bases). The germline V gene has CDR1 MNHNS and CDR2 SASEGT. This CDR3 is built from 17 residues. V was clipped by 0 bases and J by 1 base, with 13 bases between them. CDR3 sequence (DNA): TGTGCCAGCAGTGAAGCAAGGCAGGGGAGAAGCAATCAGCCCCAGCATTTT. This translates into CASSEARQGRSNQPQHF.

J is TRBJ2-2 and V is TRBV11-3; D possibly corresponds to TRBD2 (5 bases). Germline lookup yields CDR1 SGHNT and CDR2 YENEEA. The CDR3 loop spans 15 amino acids. Trimming stripped 5 bases from V and 10 bases from J, with 20 bases between. The CDR3 nucleotides read TGTGCCAGCAGCCCCAGGACGCCCGGGGTCACGGAGCTGTTTTTT. Amino acid sequence: CASSPRTPGVTELFF.

The V gene is TRBV19, the J gene TRBJ1-1; D gene unclear. Germline lookup yields CDR1 LNHDA and CDR2 SQIVND (reference sequence). Trimming took off 5 bases at V and 4 bases at J, with 14 bases between the two ends. This CDR3 region has 14 residues. The CDR3 loop is CASSPRGSGTEAFF. In nucleotides, the CDR3 is TGTGCCAGTAGTCCCCGTGGCAGCGGCACTGAAGCTTTCTTT.

V usage is TRBV5-1 and J usage is TRBJ1-2; D is uncertain. V was shortened by 3 bases and J by 8 bases, with 11 bases between the two germline ends. Germline loops: CDR1 SGHRS, CDR2 YFSETQ. The length of the CDR3 is 12 residues. In DNA, the CDR3 is TGCGCCAGCAGCTCCGGACTGACCGGCTACACCTTC. This encodes CASSSGLTGYTF.

The chain recombines TRBV6-5 with TRBJ2-7, with 11 bases fitting TRBD2. The germline V gene has CDR1 MNHEY and CDR2 SVGAGI. This CDR3 has 15 residues. V lost 0 bases, J lost 3 bases, and 1 base stayed unmatched. In DNA form, the CDR3 reads TGTGCCAGCAGTTACTCGACTAGCGGGAACTACGAGCAGTACTTC. As protein: CASSYSTSGNYEQYF.

J is TRBJ2-5 and V is TRBV10-2; 13 bases are shared with TRBD2. The CDR3 is made up of 16 amino acids. The V gene's germline CDR1 is WSHSY and CDR2 SAAADI. The junction had 7 bases not matched to a gene; V was cut back by 0 bases and J by 9 bases. The CDR3 sequence is CASSESTSGGPLAQYF. The CDR3, as DNA: TGCGCCAGCAGTGAGTCGACTAGCGGGGGGCCATTGGCCCAGTACTTC.

This chain connects TRBV13 to TRBJ1-2; D gene uncertain. Germline CDR1 is PRHDT and CDR2 is FYEKMQ (reference sequence). CDR3 length: 14 amino acids. Trimming shortened V by 7 bases and J by 8 bases, and 20 bases separated the two germline ends. The CDR3 coding sequence is TGTGCCAGCACTCTTTCTGGGCAGGTTGGCGGCTACACCTTC. Its translation is CASTLSGQVGGYTF.

Concerning this clone itself: In the same sample, other DNA sequences code for this CDR3. The V call is TRBV5-4, the J call TRBJ1-1; D unclear. With 0 bases removed from V and 1 base from J, the gap between germline ends came to 4 bases. CDR1 is SGHNT and CDR2 is YYREEE in the germline V gene (reference sequence). The CDR3 covers 13 residues. CDR3 region: CASSLGGNTEAFF. Here the CDR3 DNA reads TGTGCCAGCAGCTTGGGAGGGAACACTGAAGCTTTCTTT.

The chain combines TRBV10-3 with TRBJ1-2; D call uncertain. V was clipped by 3 bases and J by 3 bases, with 20 bases between them. CDR1 is ENHRY and CDR2 is SYGVKD in the germline V gene. The CDR3 is 17 amino acids. The DNA for the CDR3 is TGTGCCATCAGTGATCCTGTCCCCTTGACACCTCACTATGGCTACACCTTC. Residues: CAISDPVPLTPHYGYTF.

The chain combines TRBV18 with TRBJ2-2, with D possibly being TRBD1 (6 bases). V lost 3 bases and J lost 6, with 17 bases in between. CDR1 KGHSH and CDR2 LQKENI come from the germline V gene. The CDR3 contains 16 residues. The CDR3 sequence is CASSPGLLGAAGELFF. In DNA form, the CDR3 reads TGTGCCAGCTCACCGGGTTTGTTGGGGGCCGCCGGGGAGCTGTTTTTT.

The chain uses TRBV5-4 and TRBJ2-1; 10 bases map to TRBD2. Germline V lookup: CDR1 SGHNT, CDR2 YYREEE (reference sequence). This CDR3 is 16 amino acids long. J was trimmed by 0 bases and V by 4 bases; bases with no gene match: 4. Written as DNA, the CDR3 is TGTGCCAGCAGCATTGCTAGCGGGAGCTCCTACAATGAGCAGTTCTTC. This gives the protein CASSIASGSSYNEQFF.

The sample holds a few counts of this clone. The chain has TRBV6-1 and TRBJ1-5, with D possibly being TRBD1 (5 bases). The CDR3 is 15 residues long. In germline, CDR1 is MNHNS, CDR2 SASEGT. The V gene lost 8 bases and the J gene lost 6 bases, with 20 bases spanning the gap. The CDR3 is CASHPPPGMGQPQHF. CDR3 nucleotides: TGTGCCAGCCACCCCCCCCCAGGGATGGGTCAGCCCCAGCATTTT.

The CDR3 sequence: CAISESGGPYYEQYF. CDR3 coding DNA: TGTGCCATCAGTGAGTCGGGAGGGCCGTACTACGAGCAGTACTTC. The genes are TRBV10-3 and TRBJ2-7; TRBD2 matches at 7 bases. V shed 0 bases, J shed 3 bases, and the junction held 5 bases outside the gene matches. This CDR3 is 15 amino acids long. Per the germline V gene, CDR1 is ENHRY and CDR2 is SYGVKD.

This chain uses TRBV7-2 with TRBJ1-2; a possible D gene is TRBD1 (6 bases). Germline lookup yields CDR1 SGHTA and CDR2 FQGNSA. Trimming left V 5 bases short and J 5 bases short, with 15 bases between. This CDR3 is built from 14 residues. In nucleotides, the CDR3 is TGTGCCAGCAGCCGACGGGGGGCAGGGTATGGCTACACCTTC. It is translated as CASSRRGAGYGYTF.

The DNA of the CDR3 is TGTGCCAGCAGCCCTCCCAGCGGATCCGAGACCCAGTACTTC. Its translation is CASSPPSGSETQYF. The gene calls are TRBV7-8 and TRBJ2-5; perhaps TRBD2 as D (5 bases). The germline gives CDR1 SGHVS, CDR2 FQNEAQ. This CDR3 contains 14 residues. V was clipped by 5 bases and J by 5 bases, with 15 bases between them. The full variable domain, with the rest looked up from reference TRBV7-8 and TRBJ2-5, is GAGVSQSPRYKVAKRGQDVALRCDPISGHVSLFWYQQALGQGPEFLTYFQNEAQLDKSGLPSDRFFAERPEGSVSTLKIQRTQQEDSAVYLCASSPPSGSETQYFGPGTRLLVL.

The chain uses TRBV29-1 and TRBJ2-3; 8 nucleotides align to TRBD1. V trimming: 6 bases; J trimming: 4 bases; junction bases outside the gene matches: 9. The CDR3 covers 14 residues. Germline V gives CDR1 SQVTM, CDR2 ANQGSEA. The CDR3 DNA is TGCAGCGTCCCCGGACAGGGAGGACCAGATACGCAGTATTTT. Translating it yields CSVPGQGGPDTQYF.

This chain joins TRBV2 and TRBJ1-2; D possibly corresponds to TRBD1 (5 bases). V was clipped by 2 bases and J by 4 bases, with 11 bases between them. The CDR3 spans 14 residues. CDR1 SNHLY and CDR2 FYNNEI come from the germline V gene. The CDR3 spells CASSEQRDSYGYTF. Here the CDR3 DNA reads TGTGCCAGCAGTGAACAGAGGGACTCCTATGGCTACACCTTC.